The 32 T cell receptor beta chains below were found in one sample sequenced in a study of blood T cells in healthy people across ages. With a J-beta primer mix and a sample-barcoded 5' primer, a second PCR ran about 6 to 11 cycles. Via MiXCR, TCRdb re-called the 5' RACE reads, giving one row per CDR3 protein. The repertoire includes about 1.4 million distinct CDR3 sequences, almost 60% of them detected once, and 6.7% sits in the top ten. The specimen was blood. These receptors all come from a man aged 18 to 29 in good health.

In its sample, this clonotype was seen a few times. The V call is TRBV20-1, the J call TRBJ2-3; a possible D gene is TRBD1 (5 bases). Looked up from germline, CDR1 is DFQATT and CDR2 is SNEGSKA (reference sequence). The V and J ends lost 6 bases and 2 bases respectively, with 12 bases between them. This CDR3 contains 13 residues. CDR3 sequence: CSARTSFTDTQYF. The DNA for the CDR3 is TGCAGTGCGCGGACAAGTTTCACAGATACGCAGTATTTT.

This clonotype was observed a handful of times. V usage is TRBV27 and J usage is TRBJ2-7; D possibly corresponds to TRBD2 (6 bases). The assigned J gene may be wrong: the sequence end matches TRBJ2-5 better. Germline CDR1 MNHEY, CDR2 SMNVEV (reference sequence). The CDR3 has 13 amino acids. The CDR3 region has the DNA TGTGCCAGCAGTACAATAGCGGAAGAGACCCAGTACTTC. Its translation: CASSTIAEETQYF.

This chain uses TRBV10-3 with TRBJ1-1; no definite D call. The germline V and J ends were trimmed by 8 bases and 0 bases, with 10 bases remaining between them. Germline V gene sequence: CDR1 ENHRY, CDR2 SYGVKD. This CDR3 spans 13 amino acids. CDR3 in DNA: TGTGCCATCTGTCCAGGCGTGAACACTGAAGCTTTCTTT. Residues: CAICPGVNTEAFF.

CDR3 protein: CASSPTGARTEAFF. The CDR3 DNA reads as TGTGCCAGCAGCCCAACAGGGGCAAGAACTGAAGCTTTCTTT. The chain recombines TRBV7-2 with TRBJ1-1, with TRBD1 identical over 7 bases. CDR3 size: 14 residues. The germline V gene encodes CDR1 SGHTA and CDR2 FQGNSA. V lost 5 bases, J lost 5 bases, and 8 bases stayed unmatched.

Of note for this clonotype: The junction differs from germline at one of its ends, possibly a read error. The chain recombines TRBV28 with TRBJ1-1; 8 nucleotides align to TRBD1. This CDR3 contains 16 residues. Germline V gene sequence: CDR1 MDHEN, CDR2 SYDVKM. As DNA, the CDR3 is TGTGCCAGCAGTTCTCTAGACAGGGGTATGAACGCTGAAGCTTTCTTT. It is translated as CASSSLDRGMNAEAFF.

The chain recombines TRBV4-2 with TRBJ1-5; D not certain. This CDR3 spans 15 amino acids. Germline CDR1 reads LGHNA; CDR2 reads YNFKEQ. Trimming cost V 0 bases and J 7 bases, with 13 bases left between them. CDR3 loop: CASSQESLLGQPQHF. The CDR3 DNA reads as TGTGCCAGCAGCCAAGAGTCACTTTTGGGGCAGCCCCAGCATTTT.

V gene TRBV15 combines with J gene TRBJ1-2; 7 bases are shared with TRBD1. Looked up from germline, CDR1 is LNHNV and CDR2 is YYDKDF (reference sequence). The V gene end was trimmed by 5 bases and the J gene end by 3 bases; junction bases not matched to a gene: 15. This CDR3 contains 17 residues. CDR3 sequence (DNA): TGTGCCACCAGCGGATATCTAGGGGGCTCACATGACTATGGCTACACCTTC. Translating it yields CATSGYLGGSHDYGYTF.

The rearrangement links TRBV4-1 to TRBJ1-1; weak D call: TRBD1 (6 bases). The V end was cut by 3 bases, the J end by 5 bases, with 13 bases between. CDR3 length: 14 amino acids. Germline CDR1 reads MGHRA; CDR2 reads YSYEKL. CDR3 in DNA: TGCGCCAGCAGCCATGGTGAGGGGGGAACTGAAGCTTTCTTT. It yields the protein CASSHGEGGTEAFF.

This chain uses TRBV20-1 with TRBJ2-1, with unresolved D. The CDR3 is 12 residues long. V was cut by 1 base and J by 1 base, with 2 bases left in between. Germline loops: CDR1 DFQATT, CDR2 SNEGSKA (reference sequence). The CDR3 DNA follows: TGCAGTGCTAGAGTTTCCTACAATGAGCAGTTCTTC. It codes for CSARVSYNEQFF.

The CDR3 nucleotides are TGTGCCAGCAGCCCTGAATGGGCAAGGCGGGACACTGAAGCTTTCTTT. It is translated as CASSPEWARRDTEAFF. J is TRBJ1-1 and V is TRBV7-8; D unresolved. The V gene lost 5 bases and the J gene lost 3 bases, with 19 bases spanning the gap. The germline V gene encodes CDR1 SGHVS and CDR2 FQNEAQ. The CDR3 extends over 16 amino acids. The whole variable domain, remainder taken from reference TRBV7-8 and TRBJ1-1, is GAGVSQSPRYKVAKRGQDVALRCDPISGHVSLFWYQQALGQGPEFLTYFQNEAQLDKSGLPSDRFFAERPEGSVSTLKIQRTQQEDSAVYLCASSPEWARRDTEAFFGQGTRLTVV.

This clonotype was seen only once. This sequence joins TRBV11-1 and TRBJ2-1; D not resolved. Germline V gene data show CDR1 as SGHAT and CDR2 as FQDESV (reference sequence). V lost 0 bases, J lost 0 bases, and 15 bases lay in between. The CDR3 runs 18 residues. CDR3 sequence (DNA): TGTGCCAGCAGCTTAGCCCCCAGGCTCAAAAGCTCCTACAATGAGCAGTTCTTC. Amino acids: CASSLAPRLKSSYNEQFF.

The chain has TRBV7-7 and TRBJ2-1; 13 bases match TRBD2. This CDR3 spans 15 amino acids. CDR1 and CDR2 from the germline V gene are SSHAT and FNYEAQ (reference sequence). V trimming: 5 bases; J trimming: 7 bases; junction bases outside the gene matches: 5. DNA of the CDR3: TGTGCCAGCAGCCCGGGACTAGCGGGACCTAATGAGCAGTTCTTC. Its protein product is CASSPGLAGPNEQFF.

V usage is TRBV15 and J usage is TRBJ2-5; D is perhaps TRBD1 (6 bases). Germline V gene data show CDR1 as LNHNV and CDR2 as YYDKDF (reference sequence). Trimming took off 2 bases at V and 6 bases at J, with 10 bases between the two ends. This CDR3 has 13 amino acids. The DNA of the CDR3 is TGTGCCACCAGCAGACGGACAGAGAAGACCCAGTACTTC. Protein product: CATSRRTEKTQYF.

This clonotype was seen a handful of times. The rearrangement uses TRBV12-3 or TRBV12-4 and TRBJ2-7; D remains unclear. This CDR3 region has 13 residues. V was clipped by 6 bases and J by 1 base, with 10 bases between them. CDR3 in amino acids: CASRLSESYEQYF. The DNA for the CDR3 is TGTGCCAGCAGACTTTCGGAATCCTACGAGCAGTACTTC.

V and J are TRBV14 and TRBJ1-1, with 7 bases identical to TRBD1. The V gene end was trimmed by 0 bases and the J gene end by 3 bases; junction bases not matched to a gene: 7. From germline, CDR1 is SGHDN and CDR2 FVKESK. The CDR3 covers 16 residues. The CDR3 nucleotides read TGTGCCAGCAGCCAAGAAAAGGGACAGCTCTACACTGAAGCTTTCTTT. Translation gives CASSQEKGQLYTEAFF.

The rearrangement links TRBV7-2 to TRBJ2-3; D call uncertain. V was trimmed by 5 bases and J by 1 base, leaving 16 bases between them. CDR1 and CDR2 from the germline V gene are SGHTA and FQGNSA. This CDR3 is built from 16 residues. The CDR3 region is CASSRISQSGTDTQYF. The CDR3 nucleotides are TGTGCCAGCAGCCGCATCTCCCAGTCAGGCACAGATACGCAGTATTTT.

The chain uses TRBV6-2 or TRBV6-3 and TRBJ2-3, with a possible D match to TRBD1 (6 bases). The CDR3 has 14 residues. Trimming left V 7 bases short and J 2 bases short, with 13 bases between. Germline V CDR1 and CDR2: MNHEY, SVGEGT. CDR3 sequence (DNA): TGTGCCAGCAAATTCCAGGGGAACACAGATACGCAGTATTTT. This gives the protein CASKFQGNTDTQYF.

The V call is TRBV20-1, the J call TRBJ1-1; D possibly corresponds to TRBD1 (6 bases). V lost 4 bases, J lost 6 bases, and 12 bases lay in between. Germline CDR1 and CDR2: DFQATT and SNEGSKA (reference sequence). The CDR3 consists of 12 residues. In nucleotides, the CDR3 is TGCAGTGCTACAACAGGGAGCGCTGAAGCTTTCTTT. Translation: CSATTGSAEAFF.

This chain connects TRBV7-7 to TRBJ2-7, with no clear D. The tail of the sequence fits TRBJ2-5 better, so the J call may be wrong. This CDR3 spans 14 amino acids. Germline V CDR1 and CDR2: SSHAT, FNYEAQ (reference sequence). The CDR3 loop is CASSALRESETQYF. The CDR3 DNA sequence: TGTGCCAGCAGCGCCCTGAGAGAGTCTGAGACCCAGTACTTC.

The chain employs TRBV28 and TRBJ2-4, with D possibly matching TRBD1 (5 bases). TRBJ2-7 explains the end of the DNA better; the J call may be wrong. The germline V gene encodes CDR1 MDHEN and CDR2 SYDVKM. The CDR3 covers 12 residues. CDR3 region: CASSNFDSEQYF. The CDR3 region has the DNA TGTGCCAGCAGTAACTTTGACAGCGAGCAGTACTTC.

This chain links TRBV29-1 with TRBJ2-4, with D unresolved. In germline, CDR1 is SQVTM, CDR2 ANQGSEA. V lost 7 bases and J lost 0, with 10 bases in between. The CDR3 runs 13 residues. CDR3 in DNA: TGCAGCGCCAGTACAATAGCCAAAAACATTCAGTACTTC. Its protein is CSASTIAKNIQYF.

This clonotype was picked up a small number of times. CDR3 protein: CSAPDGKLAGAETQYF. CDR3 DNA: TGCAGTGCCCCCGATGGGAAGCTAGCGGGAGCTGAGACCCAGTACTTC. The chain uses TRBV20-1 and TRBJ2-5, with 10 bases lining up with TRBD2. The CDR3 is made up of 16 amino acids. V trimming: 6 bases; J trimming: 5 bases; junction bases outside the gene matches: 15. Germline loops: CDR1 DFQATT, CDR2 SNEGSKA (reference sequence).

As to this clonotype: Germline is not matched at one junction end, which may reflect a read error. J is TRBJ1-1 and V is TRBV7-7; D is uncertain. Looked up from germline, CDR1 is SSHAT and CDR2 is FNYEAQ (reference sequence). The CDR3 consists of 13 residues. CDR3 nucleotides: TGTGCTAGCAGCATCAACCGTCTGGCTGAAGCTTTCTTT. Its translation: CASSINRLAEAFF.

The CDR3 coding sequence is TGTGCCAGCAGTGAAAGGGACAGGGTTGCAGATACGCAGTATTTT. This translates into CASSERDRVADTQYF. The chain has TRBV2 and TRBJ2-3, with 9 bases aligning to TRBD1. CDR1 and CDR2 from the germline V gene are SNHLY and FYNNEI. This CDR3 comprises 15 residues. V lost 2 bases and J lost 4; bases outside the gene matches: 4.

This chain joins TRBV6-1 and TRBJ2-1, with a possible D match to TRBD2 (6 bases). The germline V gene encodes CDR1 MNHNS and CDR2 SASEGT. The V end lost 3 bases, the J end lost 0 bases, and 12 bases lay between the germline ends. This CDR3 comprises 16 residues. The CDR3 sequence: CASSDLAISSYNEQFF. The CDR3 DNA follows: TGTGCCAGCAGTGATCTAGCGATCAGCTCCTACAATGAGCAGTTCTTC.

The chain carries TRBV9 and TRBJ1-2; a possible D gene is TRBD1 (6 bases). The ends were cut back, 4 bases at V and 8 bases at J, with 18 bases in the middle. CDR1 is SGDLS, CDR2 YYNGEE, per germline. CDR3 length equals 14 residues. The chain's CDR3 is CASSPSGAGYGYTF. The CDR3 coding sequence is TGTGCCAGCAGCCCCTCGGGGGCAGGCTACGGCTACACCTTC.

The genes are TRBV10-3 and TRBJ1-6; 7 bases fit TRBD1. V shed 3 bases and J 8 bases; nucleotides not matched to a gene: 7. The CDR3 contains 15 residues. From germline, CDR1 is ENHRY and CDR2 SYGVKD. The CDR3 DNA reads as TGTGCCATCAGTGATAGTACAGGGGCTTATTCACCCCTCCACTTT. Protein sequence: CAISDSTGAYSPLHF.

The chain carries TRBV28 and TRBJ1-2, with 7 positions matching TRBD1. J was trimmed by 0 bases and V by 7 bases; bases with no gene match: 14. CDR1 MDHEN and CDR2 SYDVKM come from the germline V gene. This CDR3 region has 17 residues. CDR3 bases: TGTGCCAGCAACGACCCTAGGAAGGGGGCGCCTAACTATGGCTACACCTTC. Protein product: CASNDPRKGAPNYGYTF.

The rearrangement joins TRBV7-9 to TRBJ1-1; a weak D match, TRBD1 (6 bases). Deletions cut 5 bases from V and 8 bases from J, with 9 bases between. CDR1 and CDR2 (germline): SEHNR, FQNEAQ (reference sequence). The CDR3 consists of 11 residues. The chain's CDR3 is CASSIGQEAFF. The CDR3 region has the DNA TGTGCCAGCAGCATTGGACAGGAAGCTTTCTTT.

This clonotype was recorded a few times. The chain couples TRBV25-1 to TRBJ2-5, with 10 bases fitting TRBD2. Germline lookup yields CDR1 MGHDK and CDR2 SYGVNS. The CDR3 length is 15 residues. After removal of 4 bases from V and 11 bases from J, the junction contained 13 bases not matched to a gene. DNA of the CDR3: TGTGCCAGCAGTGCTCAAGCGGGAGGGCCGGGTGAGCAGTACTTC. It yields the protein CASSAQAGGPGEQYF. The entire variable domain, with the rest obtained from reference TRBV25-1 and TRBJ2-5, is as follows: EADIYQTPRYLVIGTGKKITLECSQTMGHDKMYWYQQDPGMELHLIHYSYGVNSTEKGDLSSESTVSRIRTEHFPLTLESARPSHTSQYLCASSAQAGGPGEQYFGPGTRLLVL.

With regard to this clonotype: An end of the junction does not agree with germline; a read error may underlie this. The J gene is TRBJ2-5, the V gene TRBV10-1; D gene ambiguous. The germline gives CDR1 WNHNN, CDR2 SYGVQD (reference sequence). The CDR3 has 12 residues. This chain's CDR3 is CASSESGETQYF. The CDR3 coding sequence is TGTGCCAGCAGTGAATCTGGGGAGACCCAGTACTTC.

In nucleotides, the CDR3 is TGTGCCAGCAGCCCCCCGGTGTCGGGCACAGATACGCAGTATTTT. Translating it yields CASSPPVSGTDTQYF. The V and J genes are TRBV7-2 and TRBJ2-3; D unclear. CDR1 and CDR2 (germline): SGHTA, FQGNSA. CDR3 length equals 15 residues. V was clipped by 5 bases and J by 1 base, with 13 bases between them.